Listed here are 17 T cell receptor beta chains from one sample, sequenced in a study of CD8 T cells in ankylosing spondylitis. A single record per CDR3 protein comes from TCRdb applying MiXCR to the 5' RACE reads. The table shows 80,000 to 100,000 distinct CDR3 sequences, with about 8.3% occurring only once. Input material: blood, either unsorted or a sorted T cell fraction (not recorded which). The receptor set was obtained from a male donor with ankylosing spondylitis or in good health (not recorded which).

This clonotype has only a few counts. This may arise from a read error, as a much more abundant clone is one base away. V gene TRBV10-2 combines with J gene TRBJ2-7; the D gene is possibly TRBD1 (5 bases). The CDR3 is 13 amino acids. Trimming took off 6 bases at V and 3 bases at J, with 12 bases between the two ends. Germline V lookup: CDR1 WSHSY, CDR2 SAAADI. In DNA form, the CDR3 reads TGCGCCAGCAGGGCTACAGGTTACTACGAGCAGTACTTC. Translation gives CASRATGYYEQYF.

This clonotype was counted ten times or more. The V gene is TRBV6-1, the J gene TRBJ1-2; D gene ambiguous. The germline V gene has CDR1 MNHNS and CDR2 SASEGT. Deletions cut 1 base from V and 1 base from J, with 7 bases between. The CDR3 sequence is 14 residues long. The CDR3 sequence: CASSEEYSNYGYTF. The CDR3 region has the DNA TGTGCCAGCAGTGAAGAGTACAGTAACTATGGCTACACCTTC.

This clonotype was picked up many times. V and J are TRBV27 and TRBJ2-1; the D gene is possibly TRBD2 (5 bases). Germline V gene lookup returns CDR1 MNHEY and CDR2 SMNVEV (reference sequence). The length of the CDR3 is 14 residues. V was cut by 7 bases and J by 5 bases, with 15 bases left in between. The CDR3 region is CASTIGRVNNEQFF. Here the CDR3 DNA reads TGTGCCAGCACCATCGGGCGGGTTAACAATGAGCAGTTCTTC.

This clonotype was seen more than once but under ten times. The rearrangement joins TRBV7-2 to TRBJ2-5, with 8 bases fitting TRBD2. CDR1 is SGHTA, CDR2 FQGNSA, per germline. CDR3 length equals 16 residues. Trimming at V came to 5 bases and at J to 4 bases, leaving 12 bases not matched to a gene. The CDR3 bases are TGTGCCAGCAGCCCAGTGAGCGGGAGTGTCGGAGAGACCCAGTACTTC. Its translation: CASSPVSGSVGETQYF.

This clonotype showed up many times. The chain has TRBV5-5 and TRBJ2-7; 8 bases map to TRBD1. Looked up from germline, CDR1 is SGHKS and CDR2 is YYEKEE (reference sequence). Losses at the gene ends were 3 bases for V and 2 bases for J; bases not matched to a gene: 7. The length of the CDR3 is 15 residues. The CDR3 loop reads CASSSPTGEPYEQYF. In DNA form, the CDR3 reads TGTGCCAGCAGCTCGCCGACAGGGGAGCCCTACGAGCAGTACTTC. Drawing the rest from reference TRBV5-5 and TRBJ2-7, the complete variable domain is DAGVTQSPTHLIKTRGQQVTLRCSPISGHKSVSWYQQVLGQGPQFIFQYYEKEERGRGNFPDRFSARQFPNYSSELNVNALLLGDSALYLCASSSPTGEPYEQYFGPGTRLTVT.

This clonotype was counted at least ten times. This chain joins TRBV20-1 and TRBJ1-5; D is undetermined. CDR3 size: 13 residues. V was shortened by 3 bases and J by 2 bases, with 8 bases between the two germline ends. Germline CDR1 reads DFQATT; CDR2 reads SNEGSKA (reference sequence). The CDR3 region has the DNA TGCAGTGCTAGTGAGGATGGCAATCAGCCCCAGCATTTT. As protein: CSASEDGNQPQHF.

This clonotype was seen a few times. This rearrangement joins TRBV21-1 to TRBJ2-7. TRBV21-1 is an annotated pseudogene. The CDR3 has 10 amino acids. This chain's CDR3 is CASSKGEEYF. The CDR3 DNA reads as TGTGCCAGCAGCAAAGGGGAGGAGTACTTC.

This clonotype was counted ten times or more. V gene TRBV5-1 combines with J gene TRBJ2-1; TRBD1 aligns across 12 bases. Germline-derived CDR1 and CDR2 are SGHRS and YFSETQ. The ends lost 4 bases at V and 9 bases at J; junction bases unmatched: 8. CDR3 size: 15 residues. CDR3 region: CASSQGQGARIEQFF. The CDR3 DNA reads as TGCGCCAGCAGCCAGGGACAGGGGGCGCGTATTGAGCAGTTCTTC.

This clonotype was seen ten or more times. The chain carries TRBV29-1 and TRBJ1-2; TRBD1 might be the D (5 bases). Germline V lookup: CDR1 SQVTM, CDR2 ANQGSEA. The CDR3 totals 14 residues. The V end was cut by 3 bases, the J end by 4 bases, with 15 bases between. CDR3 DNA sequence: TGCAGCGTTGATGAGTATGGGGGGTCCTATGGCTACACCTTC. The encoded protein is CSVDEYGGSYGYTF.

This clonotype was counted at least ten times. The V and J genes are TRBV5-1 and TRBJ2-1; 11 positions agree with TRBD2. The CDR3 runs to 14 residues. Germline lookup yields CDR1 SGHRS and CDR2 YFSETQ. The V segment lost 2 bases and the J segment 6 bases; nucleotides outside the gene matches: 1. The CDR3 sequence is CASSFGTSGNEQFF. The CDR3 DNA reads as TGCGCCAGCAGCTTTGGGACTAGCGGCAATGAGCAGTTCTTC. The variable domain in full, completed from reference TRBV5-1 and TRBJ2-1, reads KAGVTQTPRYLIKTRGQQVTLSCSPISGHRSVSWYQQTPGQGLQFLFEYFSETQRNKGNFPGRFSGRQFSNSRSEMNVSTLELGDSALYLCASSFGTSGNEQFFGPGTRLTVL.

This clonotype occurred many times. The chain recombines TRBV6-4 with TRBJ2-3; perhaps D is TRBD1 or TRBD2 (6 bases each). Germline CDR1 is MRHNA and CDR2 is SNTAGT. The CDR3 length is 14 residues. V dropped 6 bases and J dropped 6 bases, with 16 bases sitting between them. In nucleotides, the CDR3 is TGTGCCAGCAGCACCCTCGGGGGCGAGGATACGCAGTATTTT. It is translated as CASSTLGGEDTQYF.

This clonotype came up many times. The V and J genes are TRBV10-3 and TRBJ1-5, with 7 positions matching TRBD1. J gave up 6 bases and V 2 bases, and 7 bases lay outside the gene matches. Germline V gene lookup returns CDR1 ENHRY and CDR2 SYGVKD. This CDR3 contains 15 residues. The CDR3 region has the DNA TGTGCCATCAGTGAGGGGACAGTCACTGGTCAGCCCCAGCATTTT. Its protein is CAISEGTVTGQPQHF.

The chain employs TRBV11-2 and TRBJ1-4; tentative D call: TRBD1 (5 bases). This CDR3 is 14 amino acids long. CDR1 is SGHAT and CDR2 is FQNNGV in the germline V gene. Between the trimmed V and J ends, which lost 3 bases and 8 bases, there was a span of 13 bases. The CDR3 DNA reads TGTGCCAGCAGCTTCCAGGGACTTGGCGAAAAACTGTTTTTT. Translated, it gives CASSFQGLGEKLFF. Supplemented by reference TRBV11-2 and TRBJ1-4, the full variable domain reads EAGVAQSPRYKIIEKRQSVAFWCNPISGHATLYWYQQILGQGPKLLIQFQNNGVVDDSQLPKDRFSAERLKGVDSTLKIQPAKLEDSAVYLCASSFQGLGEKLFFGSGTQLSVL.

This chain joins TRBV6-2 or TRBV6-3 and TRBJ2-7, with D unclear. Germline V lookup: CDR1 MNHEY, CDR2 SVGEGT. The V and J ends lost 4 bases and 4 bases respectively, with 14 bases between them. This CDR3 spans 14 amino acids. CDR3 sequence reads: CASSLREWRYEQYF. The CDR3, as DNA: TGTGCCAGCAGTTTACGCGAGTGGCGGTACGAGCAGTACTTC.

This clonotype was seen a few times. The J gene is TRBJ2-1, the V gene TRBV15; D is unclear. Trimming stripped 1 base from V and 4 bases from J, with 5 bases between. Germline CDR1 is LNHNV and CDR2 is YYDKDF (reference sequence). The CDR3 is 13 residues long. This CDR3 is CATSRVEYNEQFF. DNA of the CDR3: TGTGCCACCAGCAGAGTTGAGTACAATGAGCAGTTCTTC.

This clonotype has at least ten counts. Relative to the germline gene, one junction end is altered; a read error may explain this. This rearrangement joins TRBV7-7 to TRBJ2-2; D is unresolved. This CDR3 is built from 15 residues. Looked up from germline, CDR1 is SSHAT and CDR2 is FNYEAQ (reference sequence). CDR3 protein: CASSPGPIFDGELFF. The CDR3 region has the DNA TGTGCTAGCAGCCCCGGCCCCATTTTCGACGGGGAGCTGTTTTTT.

This clonotype was observed at least ten times. The chain combines TRBV4-3 with TRBJ2-2, with a possible D match to TRBD1 (5 bases). Trimming cost V 4 bases and J 8 bases, with 14 bases left between them. Germline CDR1 reads LGHNA; CDR2 reads YSLEER. The CDR3 covers 14 residues. This chain's CDR3 is CASSRSQGTGELFF. The CDR3 bases are TGCGCCAGCAGCCGGTCCCAGGGAACTGGGGAGCTGTTTTTT.